The T cell receptor beta chain under discussion was sequenced for a study of technical replicates of blood from a handful of donors. Germline V gene lookup returns CDR1 GTSNPN and CDR2 SVGIG (reference sequence). The V segment lost 0 bases and the J segment 6 bases; nucleotides outside the gene matches: 16. The length of the CDR3 is 18 residues. Only in-frame clones appear in the TCRdb table, and some are missing; sequencing was by immunoSEQ multiplex PCR. The sample carries under 90,000 clones, roughly 98% recorded once. V and J are TRBV30 and TRBJ2-2; the match to TRBD2 covers 7 bases. The source of this sequence is a human donor in good health. The sequenced material came from T cells isolated from PBMCs. CDR3: CAWSVRGWGGIPPGELFF. The DNA of the CDR3 is TGTGCCTGGAGTGTAAGGGGTTGGGGGGGGATACCTCCCGGGGAGCTGTTTTTT.